The source of this T cell receptor beta chain is a study of post-analysis software for immune sequencing data. Study findings and constraints: Several TRBV segments occurring more often in patients than controls included TRBV5-6, TRBV5-1 and TRBV20-1.

Details on this clonotype: The antigen is undetermined.

The TCR beta cDNA libraries carried unique molecular identifiers. TCRdb passed the PCR reads through MiXCR, listing each CDR3 protein once. The sample contains about 500,000 distinct CDR3 sequences, 45% of which appear only once. The germline V gene encodes CDR1 SGHTA and CDR2 FQGNSA. V gave up 6 bases and J gave up 6 bases; unmatched junction bases: 10. The CDR3 is made up of 15 amino acids. The sequenced sample was blood. This TCR was recovered from a girl aged 5 to 17 with multiple sclerosis. The chain employs TRBV7-2 and TRBJ2-4; 8 bases align to TRBD2. The CDR3: CASRIPGGGRNIQYF. In DNA form, the CDR3 reads TGTGCCAGCAGGATCCCCGGGGGGGGACGAAACATTCAGTACTTC.